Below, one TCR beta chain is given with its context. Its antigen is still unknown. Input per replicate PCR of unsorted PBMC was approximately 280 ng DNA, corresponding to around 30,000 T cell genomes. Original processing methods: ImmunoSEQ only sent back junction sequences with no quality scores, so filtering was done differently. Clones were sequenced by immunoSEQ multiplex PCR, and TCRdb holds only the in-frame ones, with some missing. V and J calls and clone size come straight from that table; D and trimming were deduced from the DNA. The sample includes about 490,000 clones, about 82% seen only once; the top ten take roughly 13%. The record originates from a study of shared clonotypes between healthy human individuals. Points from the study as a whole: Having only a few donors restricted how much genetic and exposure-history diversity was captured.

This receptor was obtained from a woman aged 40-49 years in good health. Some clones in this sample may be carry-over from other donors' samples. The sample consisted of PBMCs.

The CDR3 sequence is CASSIRPDRTYEQYF. In DNA form, the CDR3 reads TGTGCCAGTAGTATCCGCCCGGACAGAACCTACGAGCAGTACTTC. V is TRBV19 and J is TRBJ2-7, with D possibly TRBD1 on 6 matching bases. The CDR3 spans 15 residues. Trimming stripped 3 bases from V and 2 bases from J, with 14 bases between. Per germline, CDR1 LNHDA and CDR2 SQIVND (reference sequence).